This entry concerns a single T cell receptor (beta chain). This sample stems from a study of T cells after yellow fever vaccination. Template switching with 5'RACE generated the TCR cDNA and added a universal primer site and UMIs. TCRdb redid the calling of the 5' RACE reads with MiXCR, one entry per CDR3 protein. The table lists a few hundred thousand distinct CDR3 sequences, about 10% of them singletons, with over 3% in the top ten. The CDR3 totals 13 residues. The gene calls are TRBV3-2 and TRBJ2-7; the table names TRBD1, a call not compared with the DNA. TRBV3-2 corresponds to a pseudogene. The sequence was obtained from a man younger than 35 who received the YFV17D yellow fever vaccine. The sample in question was CD4+ T cells sorted from PBMCs, obtained 5 days after the yellow fever booster vaccination. As DNA, the CDR3 is TGTGCCAGCAGCCAATTCCAGGGGAGCGAGCAGTACGTC. Protein product: CASSQFQGSEQYV.